This TCR beta chain comes out of a study of blood T cell repertoires in COVID-19. In terms of age and location, participants ranged from about 18 to 90 years and lived in about two dozen US areas. Participants reported their clinical history, and cohort assignment relied on those reports. Recovered participants had two consecutive negative NP/OP PCR tests, healthcare professional clearance, or symptom resolution. This CDR3 is built from 13 residues. In germline, CDR1 is SGHVS, CDR2 FQNEAQ. Remarks on this clone: At one boundary the junction diverges from the germline segment, which might be a read error.

Sequencing was performed with immunoSEQ multiplex PCR; in TCRdb, only in-frame clones are kept and a portion is missing. The repertoire holds 220,000 or so clones, with about four fifths as singletons. The material sequenced was PBMCs or T cells enriched from blood (not recorded which). The TCR was taken from a woman in her thirties or forties who had recovered from COVID-19. J is TRBJ2-3 and V is TRBV7-8; perhaps TRBD2 as D (5 bases). The CDR3 reads CASSLASPDTQYF. In nucleotides, the CDR3 is TGTGCCAGCAGTTTAGCGAGTCCAGATACGCAGTATTTT.